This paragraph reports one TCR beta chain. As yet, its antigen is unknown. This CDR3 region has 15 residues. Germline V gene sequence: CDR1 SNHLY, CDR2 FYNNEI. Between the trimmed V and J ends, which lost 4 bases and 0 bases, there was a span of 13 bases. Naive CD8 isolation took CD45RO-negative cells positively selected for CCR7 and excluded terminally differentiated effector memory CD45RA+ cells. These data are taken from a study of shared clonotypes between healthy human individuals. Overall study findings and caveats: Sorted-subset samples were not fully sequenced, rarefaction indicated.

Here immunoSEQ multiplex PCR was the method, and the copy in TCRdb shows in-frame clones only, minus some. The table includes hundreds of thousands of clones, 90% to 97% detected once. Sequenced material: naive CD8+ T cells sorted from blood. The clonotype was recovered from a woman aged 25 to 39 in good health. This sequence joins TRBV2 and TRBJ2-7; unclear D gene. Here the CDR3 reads CASSGGIDSSYEQYF. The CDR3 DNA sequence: TGTGCCAGCAGTGGAGGTATCGATAGCTCCTACGAGCAGTACTTC.